The present T cell receptor (beta chain) was sequenced within a study of CD8 T cells in ankylosing spondylitis. Findings of the study overall: Characteristic, it appeared, of ankylosing spondylitis blood was a TCR beta motif of eight or nine highly homologous variants. A CD8+ phenotype characterized the disease-linked clones, which were relatively rare in peripheral blood. Disease-linked clones reportedly showed significant enrichment in matched ankylosing spondylitis synovial fluid.

This CDR3 has 12 residues. V was pared by 1 base and J by 5 bases, with 5 bases between. In germline, CDR1 is SNHLY, CDR2 FYNNEI. Comment on this clonotype: The antigen remains unidentified.

MiXCR, run by TCRdb on the 5' RACE reads, gives a single entry per CDR3 protein. The sample includes about 360,000 distinct CDR3 sequences, roughly 15% of them seen just once. The chain couples TRBV2 to TRBJ2-5, with no clear D. Sequenced: blood, either unsorted or a sorted T cell fraction (not recorded which). The sequence came from a male donor with ankylosing spondylitis or in good health (not recorded which). CDR3 in DNA: TGTGCCAGCAGTGAAGGACTGGAGACCCAGTACTTC. Protein: CASSEGLETQYF.